A selection of T cell receptor beta chains follows, all from one sample in a study of cytomegalovirus exposure and HLA in healthy donors. Generated by immunoSEQ multiplex PCR, the TCRdb table keeps only in-frame clones and is missing some. The sample lists over 65,000 clones, 67% occurring once. Sample: PBMCs. Source of these receptors: a woman between 45 and 65 years old in good health and CMV-seropositive. CDR3s include the opening cysteine and the closing phenylalanine or tryptophan. A D gene is named only where the DNA matches it firmly. Clone size is shown for a subset of rows, as once, few, many or a class of expanded clone.

>TRBJ1-2|TRBV6-5|NA|NA
TGTGCCAGCAGCCCAATTGAAGGCGGGTGGGACACCTTC
CASSPIEGGWDTF
>TRBJ2-6|TRBV13|NA|NA
TGTGCCAGCAGCTCCCGTTCGGGGGATAGTGGGGCCAACGTCCTGACTTTC
CASSSRSGDSGANVLTF
>TRBJ1-2|TRBV6-1|TRBD1|NA
TGTGCCAGCAGTACCGGGACAGGGGGTTTCTATGGCTACACCTTC
CASSTGTGGFYGYTF
>TRBJ1-2|TRBV4-1|TRBD1|NA
TGCGCCAGCAGCCAAGTTCACAGGGGCTACGGCTACACCTTC
CASSQVHRGYGYTF
>TRBJ2-3|TRBV27|NA|NA
TGTGCCAGCTCACTCACAGATACGCAGTATTTT
CASSLTDTQYF
>TRBJ1-2|TRBV6-1|NA|few
TGTGCCAGCAGCCTCTATGGCTACACCTTC
CASSLYGYTF
>TRBJ1-1|TRBV29-1|NA|few
TGCAGCGTCAGACCAGGGGACACTGAAGCTTTCTTT
CSVRPGDTEAFF
>TRBJ1-2|TRBV7-3|NA|few
TGTGCCAGCAGCTTCGACAGAGGAATTGGCTACACCTTC
CASSFDRGIGYTF
>TRBJ1-1|TRBV27|NA|NA
TGTGCCAGCAGTGGCTATGACAGTTATGAAGCTTTCTTT
CASSGYDSYEAFF
>TRBJ2-2|TRBV11-3|NA|NA
TGTGCCAGCAGCCGCTCTGGTCGGGACACCGGGGAGCTGTTTTTT
CASSRSGRDTGELFF
>TRBJ2-7|TRBV19|NA|NA
TGTGCCAGTAGTGTCGGCAGGGGTCCCTACGAGCAGTACTTC
CASSVGRGPYEQYF
>TRBJ2-5|TRBV19|NA|NA
TGTGCCAGTAGCTGGTCTGCGGGCGGGTACCAAGAGACCCAGTACTTC
CASSWSAGGYQETQYF
>TRBJ1-1|TRBV4-2|NA|NA
TGTGCCAGCAGCCAAGATGTTAGCGCTGAAGCTTTCTTT
CASSQDVSAEAFF
>TRBJ2-3|TRBV9|TRBD1|NA
TGTGCCAGCAGCGAGGGGACAGGGGACACAGATACGCAGTATTTT
CASSEGTGDTDTQYF
>TRBJ2-5|TRBV30|TRBD2|NA
TGTGCCTTCTCTCGAGGCGGGGGAGAGACCCAGTACTTC
CAFSRGGGETQYF
>TRBJ2-5|TRBV18|TRBD2|NA
TGTGCCAGCTCACCAGGACTAGCGGGGGCCGGCCAAGAGACCCAGTACTTC
CASSPGLAGAGQETQYF
>TRBJ2-2|TRBV5-6|TRBD2|NA
TGTGCCAGCAGCTCTTTAGCGGGCGCGAACACCGGGGAGCTGTTTTTT
CASSSLAGANTGELFF
>TRBJ1-2|TRBV28|NA|few
TGTGCCAGCAGTCGCAGGGGCGGCTATGGCTACACCTTC
CASSRRGGYGYTF
>TRBJ2-7|TRBV10-3|NA|NA
TGTGCCATCAAAGCAGGCGGCGGGGCCTACGAGCAGTACTTC
CAIKAGGGAYEQYF
>TRBJ1-5|TRBV29-1|TRBD1|once
TGCAGCGTTCAGGGGGTTCGAGGACAGCCCCAGCATTTT
CSVQGVRGQPQHF
>TRBJ2-1|TRBV7-2|TRBD2|NA
TGTGCCAGCAGCCCCGAGGGACGGCGCGGGGCGGGGGGCGAGCAGTTCTTC
CASSPEGRRGAGGEQFF
>TRBJ1-2|TRBV5-1|TRBD1|NA
TGCGCCAGCAGCTTGTCGCGACAGGGACCTAACTATGGCTACACCTTC
CASSLSRQGPNYGYTF
>TRBJ2-1|TRBV7-3|NA|NA
TGTGCCAGCAGCTTAACGTGGGGCAATTACAATGAGCAGTTCTTC
CASSLTWGNYNEQFF
>TRBJ1-2|TRBV9|TRBD1|NA
TGTGCCAGCAGCGTAGGCCTCGACAGGGCCTATGGCTACACCTTC
CASSVGLDRAYGYTF
>TRBJ1-1|TRBV9|NA|NA
TGTGCCAGCAGCGTAGAGCCGGGTTCAACCGAAGCTTTCTTT
CASSVEPGSTEAFF
>TRBJ2-2|TRBV7-9|NA|NA
TGTGCCAGCAGCCCCTTGCTGGGGGCCAACACCGGGGAGCTGTTTTTT
CASSPLLGANTGELFF
>TRBJ2-1|TRBV2|TRBD2|NA
TGTGCCAGCAAAGATTCTAGCGGGGGGTTTTATGAGCAGTTCTTC
CASKDSSGGFYEQFF
>TRBJ1-2|TRBV5-1|TRBD1|few
TGCGCCAGCAGACTTACAGGGGGCGCCTATGGCTACACCTTC
CASRLTGGAYGYTF
>TRBJ2-3|TRBV4-2|TRBD2|NA
TGTGCCAGCAGCCAAGTTGTGGGGGGGTACACTAGCACAGATACGCAGTATTTT
CASSQVVGGYTSTDTQYF
>TRBJ1-3|TRBV19|NA|NA
TGTGCCAGTAGCCTGAGGGCACGGAGCTCTGGAAACACCATATATTTT
CASSLRARSSGNTIYF
>TRBJ2-7|TRBV15|TRBD2|NA
TGTGCCACCAGCAGAGGCCTAGCGGGGGGGACCGAGCAGTACTTC
CATSRGLAGGTEQYF
>TRBJ2-5|TRBV9|NA|NA
TGTGCCAGCAGCTCCCTCGCGGGGAGGGAGACCCAGTACTTC
CASSSLAGRETQYF
>TRBJ1-2|TRBV28|TRBD1|NA
TGTGCCAGCAGTCTCCCAGGGGGCTTCTATGGCTACACCTTC
CASSLPGGFYGYTF
>TRBJ2-1|TRBV5-1|TRBD2|NA
TGCGCCAGCAGCTTGGGGGTCGGGGGGGGAAGTGGTAATGAGCAGTTCTTC
CASSLGVGGGSGNEQFF
>TRBJ2-2|TRBV7-9|NA|few
TGTGCCAGCAGCCAGGACTCGATAAGGGACACCGGGGAGCTGTTTTTT
CASSQDSIRDTGELFF
>TRBJ2-5|TRBV10-1|NA|NA
TGCGCCAGCAGTGAGTCTTCGGAATACACGGGGACCCAGTACTTC
CASSESSEYTGTQYF
>TRBJ2-7|TRBV4-1|TRBD1|NA
TGCGCCAGCAGCCCTTTACAGGGACAGGGGGGCAGGATTACCTACGAGCAGTACTTC
CASSPLQGQGGRITYEQYF